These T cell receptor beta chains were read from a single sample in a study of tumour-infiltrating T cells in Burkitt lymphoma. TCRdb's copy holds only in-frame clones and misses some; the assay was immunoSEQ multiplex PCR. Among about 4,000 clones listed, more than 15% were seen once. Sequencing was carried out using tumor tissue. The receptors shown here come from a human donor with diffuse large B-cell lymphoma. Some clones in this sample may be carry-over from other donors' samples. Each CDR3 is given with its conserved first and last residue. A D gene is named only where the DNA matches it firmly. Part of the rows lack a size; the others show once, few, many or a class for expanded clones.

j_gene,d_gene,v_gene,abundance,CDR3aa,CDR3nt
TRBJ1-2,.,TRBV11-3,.,CASSLGLGTGYTF,TGTGCCAGCAGCTTGGGCCTCGGGACTGGCTACACCTTC
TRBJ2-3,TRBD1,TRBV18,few,CASSRGQGDTQYF,TGTGCCAGCTCACGGGGACAGGGGGATACGCAGTATTTT
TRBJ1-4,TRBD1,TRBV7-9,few,CASSLRRKTGGLNEKLFF,TGTGCCAGCAGCTTAAGGCGTAAAACAGGGGGACTAAATGAAAAACTGTTTTTT
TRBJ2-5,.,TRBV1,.,CTSSFRLVQAEETQYF,TGCACCAGCAGCTTCCGGTTGGTTCAGGCAGAGGAGACCCAGTACTTC
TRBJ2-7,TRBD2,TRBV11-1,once,CASSYGLAGTYEQYF,TGTGCCAGCAGCTACGGACTAGCGGGAACCTACGAGCAGTACTTC
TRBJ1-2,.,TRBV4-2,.,CASSQDLTANYGYTF,TGTGCCAGCAGCCAAGACCTTACAGCTAACTATGGCTACACCTTC
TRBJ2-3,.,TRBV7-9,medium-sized,CASSPPFRTDTQYF,TGTGCCAGCAGCCCCCCTTTCCGAACAGATACGCAGTATTTT
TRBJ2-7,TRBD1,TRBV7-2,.,CASSSKTGGPYEQYF,TGTGCCAGCAGCTCTAAGACAGGGGGGCCCTACGAGCAGTACTTC
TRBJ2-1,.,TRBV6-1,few,CASAWGRGYEQFF,TGTGCCAGCGCCTGGGGCAGGGGTTATGAGCAGTTCTTC
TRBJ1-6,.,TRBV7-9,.,CASSFEGVISPLHF,TGTGCCAGCAGCTTTGAAGGGGTGATTTCACCCCTCCACTTT
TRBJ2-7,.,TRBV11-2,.,CASSLRQAWDEQYF,TGTGCCAGCAGCCTCAGACAGGCCTGGGACGAGCAGTACTTC
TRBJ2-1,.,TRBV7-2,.,CASSNDLKQFF,TGTGCCAGCAGCAACGACCTCAAGCAGTTCTTC
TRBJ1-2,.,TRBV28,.,CASSSGHLYGYTF,TGTGCCAGCAGTTCCGGACATCTTTATGGCTATACCTTC
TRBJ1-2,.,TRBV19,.,CASSTPKERDYGYTF,TGTGCCAGTAGTACACCCAAAGAGCGGGACTATGGCTACACCTTC
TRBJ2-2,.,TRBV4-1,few,CASSRLYPNTGELFF,TGCGCCAGCAGCCGCCTTTACCCGAACACCGGGGAGCTGTTTTTT
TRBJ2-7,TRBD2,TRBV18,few,CASSPGSGGFYEQYF,TGTGCCAGCTCACCTGGGTCGGGGGGATTCTACGAGCAGTACTTC
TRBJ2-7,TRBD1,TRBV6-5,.,CASSVSGTGRNEQYF,TGTGCCAGCTCGGTGTCCGGGACAGGTCGGAACGAGCAGTACTTC
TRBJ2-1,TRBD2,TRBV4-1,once,CASSPGLAGGLYNEQFF,TGCGCCAGCAGCCCCGGACTAGCGGGAGGGTTGTACAATGAGCAGTTCTTC
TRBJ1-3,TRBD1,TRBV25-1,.,CASSEGDRRYF,TGTGCCAGCAGTGAAGGGGACAGACGATATTTT
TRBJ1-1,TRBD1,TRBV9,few,CASSPGGSEAFF,TGTGCCAGCAGCCCAGGGGGCTCAGAAGCTTTCTTT
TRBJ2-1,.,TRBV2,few,CASSLDSSYNEQFF,TGTGCCAGCAGTTTAGACAGCTCCTACAATGAGCAGTTCTTC
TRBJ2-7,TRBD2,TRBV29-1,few,CSATRAGGPSLHEQYF,TGCAGCGCCACTCGAGCGGGAGGGCCTTCGTTACATGAGCAGTACTTC
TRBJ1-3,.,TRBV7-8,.,CASSLVPGFSGNTIYF,TGTGCCAGCAGCTTAGTTCCAGGGTTCTCTGGAAACACCATATATTTT
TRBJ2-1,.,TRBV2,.,CASRAPASVRNEQFF,TGTGCCAGCAGGGCCCCGGCTAGCGTTCGAAATGAGCAGTTCTTC
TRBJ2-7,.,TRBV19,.,CASSLPGEVYEQYF,TGTGCCAGTAGTCTGCCGGGAGAGGTCTACGAGCAGTACTTC
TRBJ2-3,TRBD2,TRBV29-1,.,CSVESGSHTDTQYF,TGCAGCGTTGAGAGCGGGAGCCACACAGATACGCAGTATTTT
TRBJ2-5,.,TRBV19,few,CASSIVGGTQYF,TGTGCCAGTAGTATAGTAGGAGGGACCCAGTACTTC